What follows are 30 T cell receptor beta chains derived from one specimen sequenced in a study of shared clonotypes between healthy human individuals. The assay was immunoSEQ multiplex PCR, and TCRdb's table has in-frame clones only and misses some. The sample gives 2 million to 2.5 million clones, 95% of which show up once; roughly 0.13% is in the top ten. The material sequenced was naive CD4+ T cells sorted from blood. Sample subset: CD45RA+ positively selected. These receptors originate from a man aged 18 to 29 in good health.

This chain links TRBV5-1 with TRBJ2-1; 9 bases line up with TRBD1. The CDR3 contains 14 residues. With V trimmed by 6 bases and J by 4 bases, 5 bases remained unmatched. Germline CDR1 SGHRS, CDR2 YFSETQ. CDR3 protein: CASKRTGDYNEQFF. The CDR3 region has the DNA TGCGCCAGCAAGAGGACAGGGGATTACAATGAGCAGTTCTTC.

This clone was recorded once. The V gene is TRBV5-1, the J gene TRBJ2-1; D remains unclear. Trimming removed 5 bases at V and 0 bases at J, with 9 bases between. This CDR3 has 14 amino acids. Germline CDR1 and CDR2: SGHRS and YFSETQ. CDR3 region: CASSSGNSYNEQFF. The CDR3 DNA reads as TGCGCCAGCAGTTCGGGTAACTCCTACAATGAGCAGTTCTTC.

This clone was recorded a few times. The chain has TRBV4-3 and TRBJ1-6; D gene unclear. V shed 3 bases and J shed 7 bases, with 7 bases lying between them. CDR1 and CDR2 from the germline V gene are LGHNA and YSLEER. This CDR3 contains 13 residues. The CDR3 nucleotides read TGCGCCAGCAGCCAGGCCGGGAATTCACCCCTCCACTTT. It specifies CASSQAGNSPLHF.

The DNA of the CDR3 is TGTGCCAGCAAAGTAAACCCCCAGGGAGGCGAGCAGTACTTC. It translates to CASKVNPQGGEQYF. The chain couples TRBV2 to TRBJ2-7, with a weak D call TRBD2 (6 bases). Trimming cost V 7 bases and J 6 bases, with 19 bases left between them. Germline CDR1 is SNHLY and CDR2 is FYNNEI. This CDR3 spans 14 amino acids.

The chain links TRBV7-2 to TRBJ2-7; no clear D gene. This CDR3 comprises 16 residues. Germline loops: CDR1 SGHTA, CDR2 FQGNSA. V gave up 5 bases and J gave up 4 bases, with 21 bases separating them. The DNA for the CDR3 is TGTGCCAGCAGCATACCGGGCCCCTCAAATCCTTACGAGCAGTACTTC. The encoded protein is CASSIPGPSNPYEQYF.

The chain carries TRBV19 and TRBJ1-1; 7 bases match TRBD1. After removal of 1 base from V and 0 bases from J, the junction contained 5 bases not matched to a gene. This CDR3 region has 16 residues. Germline V gene lookup returns CDR1 LNHDA and CDR2 SQIVND (reference sequence). CDR3 nucleotides: TGTGCCAGTAGTATAGGACAGGGATGGATGAACACTGAAGCTTTCTTT. Translated, it gives CASSIGQGWMNTEAFF.

CDR3 amino acids: CASKTRDLSLRELFF. DNA of the CDR3: TGTGCCAGTAAAACCCGGGACTTGTCATTAAGGGAGCTGTTTTTT. This sequence joins TRBV19 and TRBJ2-2; weak D call: TRBD2 (6 bases). The germline CDR1 and CDR2 sequences are LNHDA and SQIVND (reference sequence). The CDR3 contains 15 residues. The germline V and J ends were trimmed by 7 bases and 9 bases, with 21 bases remaining between them.

The V and J genes are TRBV25-1 and TRBJ1-2; D is perhaps TRBD1 (6 bases). The V and J ends lost 3 bases and 7 bases respectively, with 9 bases between them. Germline CDR1 and CDR2: MGHDK and SYGVNS. The CDR3 is 12 residues long. CDR3 sequence: CASSDTGIGYTF. CDR3 coding DNA: TGTGCCAGCAGTGACACAGGGATTGGCTACACCTTC.

This sequence joins TRBV7-9 and TRBJ2-3; tentatively, D is TRBD2 (6 bases). CDR3 length: 13 amino acids. Germline CDR1 and CDR2: SEHNR and FQNEAQ (reference sequence). CDR3 DNA sequence: TGTGCTTCCGGTGGGTCGGGAGTAGATACGCAGTATTTT. It is translated as CASGGSGVDTQYF.

The chain carries TRBV7-9 and TRBJ2-4; either TRBD1 or TRBD2 may fit D (5 bases each). Trimming shortened V by 2 bases and J by 8 bases, and 13 bases separated the two germline ends. The CDR3 is made up of 14 amino acids. Germline V CDR1 and CDR2: SEHNR, FQNEAQ (reference sequence). CDR3 loop: CASSLMGLGDIQYF. The CDR3 nucleotides are TGTGCCAGCAGCTTAATGGGCCTGGGGGACATTCAGTACTTC.

The chain uses TRBV7-9 and TRBJ2-7, with TRBD1 matching over 8 bases. Germline V gives CDR1 SEHNR, CDR2 FQNEAQ (reference sequence). CDR3 size: 16 residues. V lost 3 bases and J lost 2; bases outside the gene matches: 9. The CDR3: CASSLDRAADPYEQYF. For the CDR3, the DNA is TGTGCCAGCAGCTTGGACAGGGCTGCGGACCCCTACGAGCAGTACTTC.

The genes are TRBV10-3 and TRBJ2-7; D uncertain. The CDR3 runs to 12 residues. Trimming pared 5 bases from V and 2 bases from J, leaving 7 bases between. Germline V gene sequence: CDR1 ENHRY, CDR2 SYGVKD. The CDR3 DNA reads TGTGCCATCAGTCCCCAAACCTACGAGCAGTACTTC. Translating it yields CAISPQTYEQYF.

The rearrangement joins TRBV2 to TRBJ1-5, with 8 bases fitting TRBD1. The CDR3 totals 14 residues. Germline loops: CDR1 SNHLY, CDR2 FYNNEI. Losses at the gene ends were 5 bases for V and 5 bases for J; bases not matched to a gene: 5. CDR3 in amino acids: CASSRDRGDQPQHF. The CDR3 region has the DNA TGTGCCAGCAGTCGCGACAGGGGCGATCAGCCCCAGCATTTT.

This clone came up once. The gene calls are TRBV2 and TRBJ2-7; D may be TRBD2 (6 bases). Trimming left V 6 bases short and J 3 bases short, with 15 bases between. Germline CDR1 reads SNHLY; CDR2 reads FYNNEI. This CDR3 has 14 amino acids. CDR3 coding DNA: TGTGCCAGCAGCGGCCGGGACTCTAGCTACGAGCAGTACTTC. Translated, it gives CASSGRDSSYEQYF.

V usage is TRBV4-1 and J usage is TRBJ1-2; 8 bases match TRBD1. Trimming at V came to 4 bases and at J to 6 bases, leaving 10 bases not matched to a gene. Germline-derived CDR1 and CDR2 are MGHRA and YSYEKL. The CDR3 has 15 amino acids. The CDR3 sequence is CASSRTITGGDGYTF. The DNA of the CDR3 is TGCGCCAGCAGCCGGACGATTACAGGGGGTGATGGCTACACCTTC.

The gene calls are TRBV27 and TRBJ2-1; no firm D call. V was trimmed by 2 bases and J by 4 bases, leaving 9 bases between them. CDR1 and CDR2 (germline): MNHEY, SMNVEV (reference sequence). The CDR3 totals 14 residues. CDR3 sequence (DNA): TGTGCCAGCAGTTTAGGCCTCCGTTACAATGAGCAGTTCTTC. Protein: CASSLGLRYNEQFF.

The V gene is TRBV6-1, the J gene TRBJ2-7; 8 positions agree with TRBD1. Per germline, CDR1 MNHNS and CDR2 SASEGT. This CDR3 contains 13 residues. J was trimmed by 5 bases and V by 6 bases; bases with no gene match: 6. For the CDR3, the DNA is TGTGCCAGCAGATTGACAGGGGTCCACGAGCAGTACTTC. It specifies CASRLTGVHEQYF.

The chain couples TRBV28 to TRBJ1-6, with no clear D. The CDR3 is made up of 13 amino acids. Trimming removed 7 bases from V and 6 bases from J, with 10 bases in between. Germline values: CDR1 MDHEN, CDR2 SYDVKM. The CDR3 nucleotides read TGTGCCAGCACCAGGAATACTAATTCACCCCTCCACTTT. This codes for CASTRNTNSPLHF.

The chain combines TRBV7-3 with TRBJ2-2; 9 bases align to TRBD2. The CDR3 spans 16 residues. The V gene's germline CDR1 is SGHTA and CDR2 FQGTGA. V lost 5 bases, J lost 4 bases, and 8 bases stayed unmatched. CDR3 coding DNA: TGTGCCAGCAGCACCCAAGCGGGGGGACCCACCGGGGAGCTGTTTTTT. This translates into CASSTQAGGPTGELFF.

The chain is built from TRBV6-1 and TRBJ1-2; D gene uncertain. Trimming took 2 bases from V and 4 from J, leaving 11 bases between them. Germline CDR1 is MNHNS and CDR2 is SASEGT. This CDR3 region has 14 residues. CDR3 DNA: TGTGCCAGCAGTGAATCTTTCCGGGGCTATGGCTACACCTTC. Translation gives CASSESFRGYGYTF.

The CDR3 DNA reads as TGTGCCACCGCCCGGGAACAAGAGACCCAGTACTTC. Amino acid sequence: CATAREQETQYF. The chain links TRBV10-3 to TRBJ2-5, with D possibly TRBD2 on 5 matching bases. This CDR3 comprises 12 residues. CDR1 and CDR2 from the germline V gene are ENHRY and SYGVKD. Trimming removed 10 bases from V and 2 bases from J, with 11 bases in between.

This clone was seen only once. This chain joins TRBV15 and TRBJ2-3; 11 bases line up with TRBD2. CDR1 and CDR2 (germline): LNHNV, YYDKDF (reference sequence). The V gene end was trimmed by 2 bases and the J gene end by 3 bases; junction bases not matched to a gene: 4. The CDR3 loop spans 16 amino acids. The CDR3 region has the DNA TGTGCCACCAGCAGACACCCTAGCGGGGGGACAGATACGCAGTATTTT. Amino acid sequence: CATSRHPSGGTDTQYF.

The chain couples TRBV11-1 to TRBJ2-7; D is perhaps TRBD2 (6 bases). Germline V gene sequence: CDR1 SGHAT, CDR2 FQDESV (reference sequence). The CDR3 consists of 15 residues. Trimming left V 5 bases short and J 2 bases short, with 16 bases between. As DNA, the CDR3 is TGTGCCAGCAGCCCCGGAGGGGCGAAAGCCTACGAGCAGTACTTC. It codes for CASSPGGAKAYEQYF.

The chain has TRBV7-2 and TRBJ2-2; D assignment may be TRBD1 or TRBD2 (5 bases each). V lost 7 bases, J lost 4 bases, and 13 bases lay in between. This CDR3 has 14 amino acids. The germline CDR1 and CDR2 sequences are SGHTA and FQGNSA. The CDR3 DNA reads as TGTGCCAGCATGGGGGTTTCGGGCACCGGGGAGCTGTTTTTT. Its protein product is CASMGVSGTGELFF.

V and J are TRBV18 and TRBJ1-1; maybe TRBD1 (5 bases). Per germline, CDR1 KGHSH and CDR2 LQKENI. V lost 2 bases, J lost 0 bases, and 13 bases lay in between. This CDR3 spans 16 amino acids. Written as DNA, the CDR3 is TGTGCCAGCTCACCAACTCAGGGTAGAGTGAACACTGAAGCTTTCTTT. The encoded protein is CASSPTQGRVNTEAFF.

This clone was counted once. The same CDR3 also results from other DNA sequences found in this sample. The rearrangement uses TRBV6-5 and TRBJ1-3; D is uncertain. CDR3 length equals 14 residues. The germline V gene has CDR1 MNHEY and CDR2 SVGAGI. Trimming cost V 2 bases and J 0 bases, with 5 bases left between them. The CDR3 loop reads CASSYRGSGNTIYF. The CDR3 region has the DNA TGTGCCAGCAGTTACCGCGGCTCTGGAAACACCATATATTTT.

The V call is TRBV5-6, the J call TRBJ2-7, with 7 bases lining up with TRBD2. V shed 1 base, J shed 3 bases, and the junction held 7 bases outside the gene matches. The length of the CDR3 is 15 residues. Germline V gene sequence: CDR1 SGHDT, CDR2 YYEEEE. CDR3: CASSLISSGSYEQYF. CDR3 DNA: TGTGCCAGCAGCTTGATTTCTAGCGGCAGCTACGAGCAGTACTTC.

The chain employs TRBV4-1 and TRBJ2-5; the match to TRBD2 covers 8 bases. The CDR3 runs to 13 residues. V was clipped by 4 bases and J by 2 bases; unmatched bases: 0. Germline-derived CDR1 and CDR2 are MGHRA and YSYEKL. The CDR3 reads CASSPGGQETQYF. DNA of the CDR3: TGCGCCAGCAGCCCGGGGGGGCAAGAGACCCAGTACTTC.

V usage is TRBV5-1 and J usage is TRBJ2-2; no clear D. This CDR3 has 14 residues. The V and J ends lost 2 bases and 8 bases respectively, with 13 bases between them. Per the germline V gene, CDR1 is SGHRS and CDR2 is YFSETQ. The CDR3 sequence: CASSLVDRSGELFF. CDR3 nucleotide sequence: TGCGCCAGCAGCTTAGTGGATAGAAGTGGGGAGCTGTTTTTT.

V is TRBV2 and J is TRBJ2-7; D not resolved. The CDR3 has 13 amino acids. Trimming took 8 bases from V and 7 from J, leaving 18 bases between them. Germline CDR1 is SNHLY and CDR2 is FYNNEI. The CDR3 spells CASGMLLESEQYF. Here the CDR3 DNA reads TGTGCCAGCGGGATGCTGCTAGAGAGTGAGCAGTACTTC.